This T cell receptor beta chain appears in the sequencing data of a study of blood T cells in healthy people across ages. The CDR3 is 13 residues long. The germline V gene encodes CDR1 SGHRS and CDR2 YFSETQ. V lost 7 bases to trimming and J lost 3 bases, with 14 bases between them. General study results and limits: More naive CD4+ cells and higher diversity marked long-lived donors relative to aged donors.

It was with a sample-barcoded 5' primer and a J-beta primer mix that a second PCR of roughly 6 to 12 cycles was run. Each cDNA was tagged by a template-switch adaptor containing 12 random nucleotides. TCRdb re-analysed the 5' RACE reads in MiXCR, keeping a single row per CDR3 protein. The table has some 730,000 distinct CDR3 sequences, roughly 20% seen once. Turning to this clonotype: Its antigen is still unknown.

This TCR derives from a man in his sixties or seventies in good health. Material: blood. The gene calls are TRBV5-1 and TRBJ2-7; a possible D gene is TRBD1 (5 bases). The CDR3 protein is CASAPDSYYEQYF. CDR3 sequence (DNA): TGCGCCAGCGCCCCCGACAGTTACTACGAGCAGTACTTC. The whole variable domain, filled in from reference TRBV5-1 and TRBJ2-7, reads KAGVTQTPRYLIKTRGQQVTLSCSPISGHRSVSWYQQTPGQGLQFLFEYFSETQRNKGNFPGRFSGRQFSNSRSEMNVSTLELGDSALYLCASAPDSYYEQYFGPGTRLTVT.